Below are 3 T cell receptor beta chains sequenced from a single sample in a study of naive and memory T cell subsets. Overall study results and limits: A few larger clonotypes appeared in naive repertoires, especially CD8, possibly memory cells re-expressing CD45RA.

What these receptors recognize is not known. An equimolar mix of two oligonucleotides served as the beta constant-region primer for TRBC1 and TRBC2. Nested alpha and beta constant-region primers with the SP2 primer drove four PCR rounds on ligated cDNA. From the UMI-ligation and nested PCR reads, TCRdb called clonotypes with MiXCR, one entry per CDR3 protein. The sample lists about 100,000 distinct CDR3 sequences; about 14% were seen once. Sequenced material: naive CD8+ T cells from blood. The receptor set was obtained from a human donor in good health.

The chain recombines TRBV27 with TRBJ1-2, with D unclear. The V gene's germline CDR1 is MNHEY and CDR2 SMNVEV (reference sequence). The CDR3 is 13 residues long. V lost 7 bases and J lost 6, with 15 bases in between. This CDR3 is CASILNPTDGYTF. In nucleotides, the CDR3 is TGTGCCAGCATCTTAAACCCCACGGATGGCTACACCTTC.

This clonotype was seen more than once but under ten times. The chain has TRBV27 and TRBJ2-1; weak D call: TRBD2 (6 bases). V dropped 6 bases and J dropped 7 bases, with 19 bases sitting between them. The CDR3 sequence is 15 residues long. Per the germline V gene, CDR1 is MNHEY and CDR2 is SMNVEV (reference sequence). The CDR3 coding sequence is TGTGCCAGCAGCCGACCCCAGCGGGTCGGAAATGAGCAGTTCTTC. Translated: CASSRPQRVGNEQFF.

The table lists this clonotype with many counts. The CDR3 nucleotides read TGTGCCAGCAGTTTTCCGACAGAACCTAGCACAGATACGCAGTATTTT. Its translation is CASSFPTEPSTDTQYF. The chain couples TRBV12-3 or TRBV12-4 to TRBJ2-3; the D gene is possibly TRBD1 (5 bases). With 3 bases removed from V and 0 bases from J, the gap between germline ends came to 13 bases. The CDR3 extends over 16 amino acids.